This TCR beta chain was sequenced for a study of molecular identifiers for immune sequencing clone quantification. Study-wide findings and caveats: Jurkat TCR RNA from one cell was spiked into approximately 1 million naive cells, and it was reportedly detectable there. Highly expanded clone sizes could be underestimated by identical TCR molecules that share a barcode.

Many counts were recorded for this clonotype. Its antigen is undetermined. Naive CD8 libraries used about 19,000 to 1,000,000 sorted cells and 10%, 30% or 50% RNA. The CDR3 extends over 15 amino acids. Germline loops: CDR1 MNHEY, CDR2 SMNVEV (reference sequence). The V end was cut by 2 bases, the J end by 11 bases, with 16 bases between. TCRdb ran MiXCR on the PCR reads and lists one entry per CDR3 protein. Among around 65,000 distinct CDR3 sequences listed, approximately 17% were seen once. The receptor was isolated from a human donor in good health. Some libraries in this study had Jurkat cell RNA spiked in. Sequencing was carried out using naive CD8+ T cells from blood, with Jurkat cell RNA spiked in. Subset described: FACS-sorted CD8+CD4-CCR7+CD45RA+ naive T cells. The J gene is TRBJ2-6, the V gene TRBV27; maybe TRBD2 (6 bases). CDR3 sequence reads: CASSLDAGSGYVLTF. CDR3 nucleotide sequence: TGTGCCAGCAGTTTAGATGCGGGGTCTGGGTACGTCCTGACTTTC.